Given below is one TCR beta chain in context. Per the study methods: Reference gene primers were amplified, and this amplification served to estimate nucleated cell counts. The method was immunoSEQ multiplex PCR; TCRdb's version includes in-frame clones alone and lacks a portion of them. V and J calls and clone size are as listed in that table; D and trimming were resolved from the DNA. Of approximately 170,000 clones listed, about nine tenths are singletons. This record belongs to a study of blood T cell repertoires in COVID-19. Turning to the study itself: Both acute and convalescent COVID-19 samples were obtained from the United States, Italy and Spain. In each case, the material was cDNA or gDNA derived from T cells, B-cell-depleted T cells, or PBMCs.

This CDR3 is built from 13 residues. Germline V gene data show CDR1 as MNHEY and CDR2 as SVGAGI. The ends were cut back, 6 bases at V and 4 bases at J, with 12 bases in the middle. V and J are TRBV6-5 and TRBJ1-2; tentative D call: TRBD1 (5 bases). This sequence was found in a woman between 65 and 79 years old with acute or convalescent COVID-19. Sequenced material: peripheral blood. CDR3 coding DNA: TGTGCCAGCAGAAGCGACAGCTCCTATGGCTACACCTTC. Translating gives CASRSDSSYGYTF.